A single sample is the source of the 7 T cell receptor gamma chains below, sequenced in a study of γδ T cells in repeated Plasmodium falciparum infection. TCRdb re-called clones from the multiplex PCR reads via CATT. This table holds 20,000 to 30,000 gamma-chain clones, 2.5% to 3.5% found once. Vgamma9/Vdelta2+ and Vdelta2-negative gammadelta T cells were flow-sorted from PBMC for bulk sequencing. The sequencing input was gamma-delta T cells from blood. These receptors all come from a pool of human donors (malaria-infected and uninfected, not separated).

In this sample, this clone turned up many times. TCRdb's protein for this DNA is that of a much larger clone and differs from the translation at residue 7, likely a read error; the protein shown is the DNA translation. V is TRGV4 and J is TRGJ1 or TRGJ2. TCRdb gives no J gene; it was assigned here by matching the DNA to germline. V was clipped by 0 bases and J by 5 bases; unmatched bases: 7. The CDR3 consists of 14 residues. Germline loops: CDR1 EGSTGY, CDR2 YDSYTSSV. The CDR3 reads CATWDGQVNYKKLF. CDR3 sequence (DNA): TGTGCCACCTGGGATGGGCAGGTGAATTATAAGAAACTCTTT.

This clone was counted at least ten times. The identical CDR3 is also encoded by other nucleotide sequences in the sample. This sequence joins TRGV8 and TRGJ1 or TRGJ2. Trimming at V came to 3 bases and at J to 11 bases, leaving 7 bases not matched to a gene. There are 11 residues in the CDR3. Germline lookup yields CDR1 VENAVY and CDR2 YDSYNSRV. The CDR3 DNA follows: TGTGCCACCTGGGATCTGGGCGAGAAACTCTTT. This codes for CATWDLGEKLF.

Worth noting for this clone: This DNA's translation and the protein TCRdb lists, from a much larger clone, do not match at residue 9, likely due to a read error; the protein shown is translated from the DNA. The rearrangement uses TRGV2 and TRGJ1 or TRGJ2. The J gene, left out of TCRdb, was set here by checking the DNA against germline. The germline gives CDR1 EGSNGY, CDR2 YDSYNSKV. With 0 bases clipped from V and 6 bases from J, the junction kept 8 bases outside the gene matches. The CDR3 covers 14 residues. The CDR3 nucleotides read TGTGCCACCTGGGACGGGCCGTGGTGTTATAAGAAACTCTTT. Protein product: CATWDGPWCYKKLF.

This clone was counted between two and nine times. The protein TCRdb gives is from a much larger clone and does not agree with this DNA's translation at residues 5 and 6, likely a read error; the protein shown here comes from the DNA. V gene TRGV4 combines with J gene TRGJ1 or TRGJ2. Germline values: CDR1 EGSTGY, CDR2 YDSYTSSV. Trimming took 10 bases from V and 6 from J; bases not matched to a gene: 9. The CDR3 has 11 residues. CDR3: CATFPCYKKLF. CDR3 nucleotide sequence: TGTGCCACATTCCCTTGTTATAAGAAACTCTTT.

In its sample, this clone was seen many times. A far larger clone is a single base away, which makes a read error likely. Other DNA sequences of this sample code for an identical CDR3. J is TRGJ1 or TRGJ2 and V is TRGV9. Here the J gene came from matching the DNA to germline, since TCRdb omits it. Germline V gene lookup returns CDR1 GITISATS and CDR2 ISYDGTV (reference sequence). The CDR3 is 15 residues long. CDR3 coding DNA: TGTGCCCTGTGGGAGGTACGCGGGGGTAGGTATAAGAAACTCTTT. Its translation is CALWEVRGGRYKKLF.

This clone came up many times. The CDR3 loop is CATWDVWSTGDTTGWFKIF. For the CDR3, the DNA is TGTGCCACCTGGGATGTGTGGAGTACGGGGGATACCACTGGTTGGTTCAAGATATTT. The chain uses TRGV4 and TRGJP1. Germline assignment: CDR1 EGSTGY and CDR2 YDSYTSSV. V shed 2 bases and J 0 bases; nucleotides not matched to a gene: 15. CDR3 length: 19 amino acids.

V usage is TRGV4 and J usage is TRGJ1 or TRGJ2. No J segment appears in TCRdb, so it was assigned here by matching the sequence to germline. After removal of 2 bases from V and 3 bases from J, the junction contained 7 bases not matched to a gene. Germline CDR1 reads EGSTGY; CDR2 reads YDSYTSSV. There are 14 residues in the CDR3. Here the CDR3 reads CATWDEGSYYKKLF. The CDR3 region has the DNA TGTGCCACCTGGGATGAGGGGAGTTATTATAAGAAACTCTTT.